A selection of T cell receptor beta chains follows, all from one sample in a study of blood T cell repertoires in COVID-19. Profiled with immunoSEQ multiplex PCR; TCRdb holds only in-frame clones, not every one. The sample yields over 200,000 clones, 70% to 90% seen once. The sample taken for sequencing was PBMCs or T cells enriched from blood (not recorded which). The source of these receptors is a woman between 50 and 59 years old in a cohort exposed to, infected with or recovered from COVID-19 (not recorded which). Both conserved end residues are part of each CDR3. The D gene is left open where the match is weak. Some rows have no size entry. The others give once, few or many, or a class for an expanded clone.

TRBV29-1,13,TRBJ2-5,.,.,CSVADSRQETQYF,TGCAGCGTTGCCGACAGTCGCCAAGAGACCCAGTACTTC
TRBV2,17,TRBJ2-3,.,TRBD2,CASSENSGGASRDTQYF,TGTGCCAGCAGTGAAAATAGCGGGGGGGCATCCAGAGATACGCAGTATTTT
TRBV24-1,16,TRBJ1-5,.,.,CATTRTARYSNQPQHF,TGTGCCACCACTAGGACAGCCAGATATAGCAATCAGCCCCAGCATTTT
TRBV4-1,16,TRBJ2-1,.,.,CASSQDLAGMGDEQFF,TGCGCCAGCAGCCAAGATCTGGCAGGGATGGGCGATGAGCAGTTCTTC
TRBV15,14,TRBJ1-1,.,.,CATSRGGGNTEAFF,TGTGCCACCAGCAGAGGGGGGGGAAACACTGAAGCTTTCTTT
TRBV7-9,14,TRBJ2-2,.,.,CASSLAGGPGELFF,TGTGCCAGCAGCTTAGCGGGGGGGCCCGGGGAGCTGTTTTTT
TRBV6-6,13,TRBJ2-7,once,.,CAILDSTSYERYF,TGTGCCATCCTGGACAGTACCTCCTACGAGCGGTACTTC
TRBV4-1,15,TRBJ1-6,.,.,CASSQEDYTFGALHF,TGCGCCAGCAGCCAAGAGGATTACACCTTCGGAGCCCTCCACTTT
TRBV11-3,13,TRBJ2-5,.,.,CASSRTSLETQYF,TGTGCCAGCAGCCGAACTAGTTTGGAGACCCAGTACTTC
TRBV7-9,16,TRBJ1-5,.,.,CASSFGRENSNQPQHF,TGTGCCAGCAGCTTTGGGAGGGAGAATAGCAATCAGCCCCAGCATTTT
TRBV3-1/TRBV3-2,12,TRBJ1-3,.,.,CASSRTGNTIYF,TGTGCCAGCAGCCGAACAGGAAACACCATATATTTT
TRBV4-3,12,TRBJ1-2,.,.,CASSQGAGGYTF,TGCGCCAGCAGCCAAGGGGCTGGGGGCTACACCTTC
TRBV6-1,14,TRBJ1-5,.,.,CASSDPHGGQPQHF,TGTGCCAGCAGTGATCCGCACGGGGGGCAGCCCCAGCATTTT
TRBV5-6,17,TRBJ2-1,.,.,CASSLTASGGGYNEQFF,TGTGCCAGCAGCTTGACAGCTTCGGGGGGCGGGTACAATGAGCAGTTCTTC
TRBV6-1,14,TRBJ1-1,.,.,CASSEKRGDTEAFF,TGTGCCAGCAGTGAAAAACGCGGGGACACTGAAGCTTTCTTT
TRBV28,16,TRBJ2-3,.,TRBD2,CASRGSPGLEMYTQYF,TGTGCCAGCAGGGGGAGTCCGGGACTAGAGATGTATACGCAGTATTTT
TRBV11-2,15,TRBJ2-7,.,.,CASSKTSVAEYEQYF,TGTGCCAGCAGCAAAACATCCGTGGCCGAATACGAGCAGTACTTC
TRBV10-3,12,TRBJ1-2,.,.,CAISDGTYGYTF,TGTGCCATCAGTGACGGTACCTATGGCTACACCTTC
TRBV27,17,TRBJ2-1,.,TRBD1,CASSPYPDRGQWNEQFF,TGTGCCAGCAGTCCCTACCCGGACAGGGGGCAATGGAATGAGCAGTTCTTC
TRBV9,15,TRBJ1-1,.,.,CASSAVSSMNTEAFF,TGTGCCAGCAGCGCGGTCAGTAGCATGAACACTGAAGCTTTCTTT
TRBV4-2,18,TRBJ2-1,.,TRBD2,CASSQDDVAAGGYNEQFF,TGTGCCAGCAGCCAAGATGATGTGGCAGCGGGGGGGTACAATGAGCAGTTCTTC
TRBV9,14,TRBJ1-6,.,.,CASSTRQGGSPLHF,TGTGCCAGCAGCACCCGACAAGGAGGTTCACCCCTCCACTTT
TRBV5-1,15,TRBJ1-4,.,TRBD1,CASRTGVHTNEKLFF,TGCGCCAGCAGGACAGGGGTGCATACTAATGAAAAACTGTTTTTT
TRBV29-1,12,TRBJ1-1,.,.,CSAKTANTEAFF,TGCAGCGCTAAGACAGCGAACACTGAAGCTTTCTTT
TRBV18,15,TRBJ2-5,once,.,CASSRGTLDQETQYF,TGTGCCAGCTCACGTGGTACCCTAGACCAAGAGACCCAGTACTTC
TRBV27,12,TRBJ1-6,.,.,CASKAGNSPLHF,TGTGCCAGCAAAGCAGGAAATTCACCCCTCCACTTT
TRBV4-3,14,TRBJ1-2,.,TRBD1,CASSQEGTGVGYTF,TGCGCCAGCAGCCAAGAAGGGACAGGGGTCGGCTACACCTTC
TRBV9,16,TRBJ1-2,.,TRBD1,CASTPTSGQGYYGYTF,TGTGCCAGCACCCCAACCTCTGGACAGGGGTACTATGGCTACACCTTC
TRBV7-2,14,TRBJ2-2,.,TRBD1,CASSPLTGTLELFF,TGTGCCAGCAGCCCCCTGACAGGGACCCTGGAGCTGTTTTTT
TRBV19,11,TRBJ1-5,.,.,CASKGNQPQHF,TGTGCCAGTAAGGGGAATCAGCCCCAGCATTTT
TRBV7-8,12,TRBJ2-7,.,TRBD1,CASSPQGELQYF,TGTGCCAGCAGCCCCCAGGGGGAGCTGCAGTACTTC
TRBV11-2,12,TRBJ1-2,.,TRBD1,CASSPGQGGYTF,TGTGCCAGCAGCCCCGGACAGGGAGGCTACACCTTC
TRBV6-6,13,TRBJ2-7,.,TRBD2,CASSTSGSYEQYF,TGTGCCAGCAGTACTAGCGGCTCTTACGAGCAGTACTTC
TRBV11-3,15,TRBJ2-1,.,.,CASSLASTPSNEQFF,TGTGCCAGCAGCTTAGCTAGCACCCCGTCGAATGAGCAGTTCTTC